This T cell receptor (beta chain) was identified during a study of blood T cells in healthy people across ages. With respect to this clonotype: Its cognate antigen is unknown.

Regarding the study as a whole: Across the age range, TCR beta diversity per million T cells fell in a roughly linear way.

CDR3 size: 13 residues. Germline CDR1 is PRHDT and CDR2 is FYEKMQ (reference sequence). V lost 3 bases and J lost 5, with 10 bases in between. PCR was performed a second time for about 7 to 11 cycles using a sample-barcoded 5' primer and a J-beta primer mix. TCRdb used MiXCR to reprocess the 5' RACE reads, holding one entry per CDR3 protein. Counted here are fewer than 1,200,000 distinct CDR3 sequences, under 30% occurring once; the ten biggest clones make up 0.75%. The sample was also reused in another study, on T cells of mothers and their children.

The specimen was blood. The sequence derives from a girl aged 2-10 years in good health. The gene calls are TRBV13 and TRBJ1-1; D gene uncertain. The CDR3 nucleotides read TGTGCCAGCAGCTTTCAGAGGGAAACTGAAGCTTTCTTT. It translates to CASSFQRETEAFF.